This T cell receptor (beta chain) was obtained from a study of T cells in Graves' hyperthyroidism and ophthalmopathy. Researchers defined stable Graves' hyperthyroidism as no ophthalmopathy progression within 18 months. Notes on the study in general: Ophthalmopathy cases were set apart from stable hyperthyroidism by a 13 V-J model.

RNA transcripts gave rise to amplified TCR beta CDR3 regions. First-round RT-PCR with HTBI primers amplified the TCR CDR3 region. In TCRdb, the multiplex PCR reads were re-called with MiXCR into one record per CDR3 protein. The sample consists of 400,000 to 500,000 distinct CDR3 sequences, about an eighth of them appearing once. A remark on this clonotype: Its antigen remains unknown. With a much larger clone just one base away, this may be a read error.

This TCR was sampled from a woman aged 18 to 35 with Graves' hyperthyroidism. The sample taken for sequencing was blood.

CDR3 residues: CSASRGPLAEAFF. For the CDR3, the DNA is TGCAGTGCCTCACGGGGGCCTCTCGCTGAAGCTTTCTTT. The chain has TRBV20-1 and TRBJ1-1, with TRBD1 as a possible D gene (6 bases). V was cut by 6 bases and J by 6 bases, with 17 bases left in between. Germline V lookup: CDR1 DFQATT, CDR2 SNEGSKA (reference sequence). This CDR3 contains 13 residues.